This is a list of T cell receptor beta chains from one sample in a study of cytomegalovirus exposure and HLA in healthy donors. The repertoire was sequenced with immunoSEQ multiplex PCR; TCRdb's copy has only in-frame clones and lacks some. The data show roughly 100,000 clones, roughly 80% seen once. The sequencing input was PBMCs. The source is a man in his fifties in good health and CMV-seropositive. CDR3s include the opening cysteine and the closing phenylalanine or tryptophan. A D gene is named only where the DNA matches it firmly. Clone sizes are given selectively: once, few, many, or a class where the clone is expanded.

len: 15
v_gene: TRBV27
d_gene: TRBD1
j_gene: TRBJ2-7
abundance: .
CDR3nt: TGTGCCAGCAGTTTATCGACAGGGGGCAACTACGAGCAGTACTTC
CDR3aa: CASSLSTGGNYEQYF

len: 14
v_gene: TRBV27
d_gene: TRBD1
j_gene: TRBJ1-2
abundance: .
CDR3nt: TGTGCCAGCAGCCCACACAACAGGGGACAAGGTTACACCTTC
CDR3aa: CASSPHNRGQGYTF

len: 11
v_gene: TRBV20-1
d_gene: .
j_gene: TRBJ2-4
abundance: .
CDR3nt: TGCAGTGCTAGATTGCGGGCCAATTGGGACTTC
CDR3aa: CSARLRANWDF

len: 15
v_gene: TRBV19
d_gene: TRBD2
j_gene: TRBJ2-7
abundance: once
CDR3nt: TGTGCCAGTAGTATACTAGCGGGAACCGCTGGAGAGCAGTACTTC
CDR3aa: CASSILAGTAGEQYF

len: 15
v_gene: TRBV9
d_gene: .
j_gene: TRBJ2-3
abundance: .
CDR3nt: TGTGCCAGCAGCATCTCGGCGGTACTTTCAGATACGCAGTATTTT
CDR3aa: CASSISAVLSDTQYF

len: 13
v_gene: TRBV6-5
d_gene: TRBD1
j_gene: TRBJ1-1
abundance: .
CDR3nt: TGTGCCAGCCGCAGGGGGCGTGGGACTGAAGCTTTCTTT
CDR3aa: CASRRGRGTEAFF

len: 16
v_gene: TRBV23-1
d_gene: .
j_gene: TRBJ2-7
abundance: .
CDR3nt: TGCGCCAGCAGTCTAGGGGGGGGCCCGCTTTCCTACGAGCAGTACTTC
CDR3aa: CASSLGGGPLSYEQYF

len: 17
v_gene: TRBV14
d_gene: TRBD1
j_gene: TRBJ2-3
abundance: .
CDR3nt: TGTGCCAGCAGCCAACCCGGGGACAGGGTCGACACAGATACGCAGTATTTT
CDR3aa: CASSQPGDRVDTDTQYF

len: 13
v_gene: TRBV7-9
d_gene: TRBD1
j_gene: TRBJ1-1
abundance: few
CDR3nt: TGTGCCAGCAGCTCAGGGGGCAACCCTGAAGCTTTCTTT
CDR3aa: CASSSGGNPEAFF

len: 17
v_gene: TRBV27
d_gene: .
j_gene: TRBJ2-1
abundance: once
CDR3nt: TGTGCCAGCAGTAAAAGGACAGTCTTAGGAGAAAACAATGAGCAGTTCTTC
CDR3aa: CASSKRTVLGENNEQFF

len: 15
v_gene: TRBV5-4
d_gene: TRBD1
j_gene: TRBJ1-2
abundance: few
CDR3nt: TGTGCCAGCAGCGGAAGGGACAGGGAGGGCTATGGCTACACCTTC
CDR3aa: CASSGRDREGYGYTF

len: 13
v_gene: TRBV30
d_gene: .
j_gene: TRBJ1-4
abundance: .
CDR3nt: TGTGCCTGGAATGCGGGGAACGAGGAAAAACTGTTTTTT
CDR3aa: CAWNAGNEEKLFF

len: 17
v_gene: TRBV5-4
d_gene: TRBD2
j_gene: TRBJ2-3
abundance: .
CDR3nt: TGTGCCAGCAGCTTGGCCGGGACTAGCTACGGCACAGATACGCAGTATTTT
CDR3aa: CASSLAGTSYGTDTQYF

len: 17
v_gene: TRBV27
d_gene: TRBD2
j_gene: TRBJ2-7
abundance: .
CDR3nt: TGTGCCAGCAGTTTAACAGGGGAGCTAGCGGGAGGGGGCGAGCAGTACTTC
CDR3aa: CASSLTGELAGGGEQYF

len: 14
v_gene: TRBV29-1
d_gene: TRBD2
j_gene: TRBJ2-7
abundance: .
CDR3nt: TGCAGCATTGGGGGAGCGGGAGGGGTCTACGAGCAGTACTTC
CDR3aa: CSIGGAGGVYEQYF

len: 15
v_gene: TRBV6-1
d_gene: TRBD1
j_gene: TRBJ2-7
abundance: once
CDR3nt: TGTGCCAGCAGTGGATCACAGGGGGCTAGCAACGAGCAGTACTTC
CDR3aa: CASSGSQGASNEQYF

len: 16
v_gene: TRBV27
d_gene: TRBD2
j_gene: TRBJ2-5
abundance: .
CDR3nt: TGTGCCAGCAGAAGGGGACTAGCGGACCCGAGGGAGACCCAGTACTTC
CDR3aa: CASRRGLADPRETQYF

len: 15
v_gene: TRBV27
d_gene: .
j_gene: TRBJ2-7
abundance: .
CDR3nt: TGTGCCAGCAGTTTTTCCTCTGGCATACCCTACGAGCAGTACTTC
CDR3aa: CASSFSSGIPYEQYF

len: 13
v_gene: TRBV19
d_gene: TRBD2
j_gene: TRBJ2-5
abundance: .
CDR3nt: TGTGCCAGTAGGGTAGCGGGAGTAGAGACCCAGTACTTC
CDR3aa: CASRVAGVETQYF

len: 14
v_gene: TRBV27
d_gene: .
j_gene: TRBJ2-3
abundance: .
CDR3nt: TGTGCCAGCAGAGCCAGCGGGTGGGCAGATACGCAGTATTTT
CDR3aa: CASRASGWADTQYF

len: 12
v_gene: TRBV29-1
d_gene: .
j_gene: TRBJ1-4
abundance: once
CDR3nt: TGCAGCGTTGAAGTGACGGAGGAAAAACTGTTTTTT
CDR3aa: CSVEVTEEKLFF

len: 14
v_gene: TRBV6-5
d_gene: .
j_gene: TRBJ2-7
abundance: .
CDR3nt: TGTGCCAGCAGTTACTCAACCGGGTTGGGCGAGCAGTACTTC
CDR3aa: CASSYSTGLGEQYF

len: 13
v_gene: TRBV5-1
d_gene: .
j_gene: TRBJ2-1
abundance: .
CDR3nt: TGCGCCAGCAGCTTGCACTCCTACAATGAGCAGTTCTTC
CDR3aa: CASSLHSYNEQFF

len: 14
v_gene: TRBV7-8
d_gene: .
j_gene: TRBJ2-7
abundance: .
CDR3nt: TGTGCCAGCAGCTTGACGGACTGGTCTGAAGAGCAGTACTTC
CDR3aa: CASSLTDWSEEQYF

len: 16
v_gene: TRBV5-1
d_gene: TRBD2
j_gene: TRBJ2-5
abundance: few
CDR3nt: TGCGCCAGCAGCAAGGGACTAGCGGGAGTCGAGGAGACCCAGTACTTC
CDR3aa: CASSKGLAGVEETQYF

len: 17
v_gene: TRBV7-8
d_gene: TRBD2
j_gene: TRBJ2-2
abundance: .
CDR3nt: TGTGCCAGCAGCTTAATAGCGGGACTAGCGGGAATCGGGGAGCTGTTTTTT
CDR3aa: CASSLIAGLAGIGELFF